This entry lists 13 T cell receptor beta chains sequenced from one sample in a study of cytomegalovirus exposure and HLA in healthy donors. Repertoires were generated with immunoSEQ multiplex PCR, while TCRdb's copy carries only in-frame clones and drops some. This table holds approximately 62,000 clones, just over 90% found once. Sequencing was performed on PBMCs. The receptors come from a woman younger than 35 in good health and CMV-seronegative.

This rearrangement joins TRBV7-9 to TRBJ1-2; TRBD1 might be the D (6 bases). The germline V and J ends were trimmed by 0 bases and 4 bases, with 12 bases remaining between them. CDR1 is SEHNR, CDR2 FQNEAQ, per germline (reference sequence). The CDR3 extends over 15 amino acids. The CDR3 here is CASSLAVGQSYGYTF. The DNA of the CDR3 is TGTGCCAGCAGCTTAGCCGTAGGACAGAGCTATGGCTACACCTTC.

The gene calls are TRBV7-2 and TRBJ2-7; D is unresolved. CDR3 size: 14 residues. Germline V gene data show CDR1 as SGHTA and CDR2 as FQGNSA. V gave up 1 base and J gave up 5 bases, with 12 bases separating them. The CDR3 coding sequence is TGTGCCAGCAGCTTAGATGCTAGAGGAGACGAGCAGTACTTC. This gives the protein CASSLDARGDEQYF.

The chain recombines TRBV11-2 with TRBJ2-5; D is perhaps TRBD2 (6 bases). CDR3 length: 15 residues. V dropped 8 bases and J dropped 4 bases, with 20 bases sitting between them. Germline V gene sequence: CDR1 SGHAT, CDR2 FQNNGV. The CDR3 DNA reads TGTGCCAGCCGACGGGGGAGAGCATACGGAGAGACCCAGTACTTC. It yields the protein CASRRGRAYGETQYF.

The chain recombines TRBV4-3 with TRBJ2-1; 14 bases are a match to TRBD2. CDR3 length: 16 residues. V dropped 1 base and J dropped 9; count of bases not matched to a gene: 5. Germline V lookup: CDR1 LGHNA, CDR2 YSLEER. CDR3 bases: TGCGCCAGCAGCCAAGCCGGGACTAGCGGGAGACTTGAGCAGTTCTTC. Its translation is CASSQAGTSGRLEQFF.

This clone was seen only once. The chain links TRBV7-9 to TRBJ2-1; D not certain. V was shortened by 4 bases and J by 5 bases, with 3 bases between the two germline ends. The CDR3 has 11 residues. Germline V gene lookup returns CDR1 SEHNR and CDR2 FQNEAQ (reference sequence). CDR3 bases: TGTGCCAGCAGCTCGGACAATGAGCAGTTCTTC. As protein: CASSSDNEQFF.

This chain joins TRBV7-3 and TRBJ2-5; TRBD1 matches at 10 bases. V lost 5 bases, J lost 5 bases, and 5 bases stayed unmatched. The CDR3 loop spans 14 amino acids. Germline V lookup: CDR1 SGHTA, CDR2 FQGTGA. The CDR3, as DNA: TGTGCCAGCAGCCGGACAGGGGGGAAGGAGACCCAGTACTTC. This translates into CASSRTGGKETQYF. Using reference TRBV7-3 and TRBJ2-5 for the parts outside the CDR3, the full variable domain is GAGVSQTPSNKVTEKGKYVELRCDPISGHTALYWYRQSLGQGPEFLIYFQGTGAADDSGLPNDRFFAVRPEGSVSTLKIQRTERGDSAVYLCASSRTGGKETQYFGPGTRLLVL.

V gene TRBV28 combines with J gene TRBJ1-4; weak D call: TRBD1 (6 bases). Per the germline V gene, CDR1 is MDHEN and CDR2 is SYDVKM. V lost 4 bases and J lost 6, with 21 bases in between. The CDR3 runs to 17 residues. The CDR3 loop is CASSSQPTGKGDEKLFF. DNA of the CDR3: TGTGCCAGCAGTTCCCAACCCACAGGGAAGGGGGATGAAAAACTGTTTTTT.

This clone was observed a single time. The chain employs TRBV5-1 and TRBJ2-2, with D possibly matching TRBD1 (6 bases). Deletions cut 2 bases from V and 1 base from J, with 12 bases between. Germline V gene data show CDR1 as SGHRS and CDR2 as YFSETQ. CDR3 length: 16 residues. CDR3 protein: CASSFPHRENTGELFF. Written as DNA, the CDR3 is TGCGCCAGCAGCTTCCCCCACAGGGAGAACACCGGGGAGCTGTTTTTT. The full variable domain, its missing parts supplied by reference TRBV5-1 and TRBJ2-2, is KAGVTQTPRYLIKTRGQQVTLSCSPISGHRSVSWYQQTPGQGLQFLFEYFSETQRNKGNFPGRFSGRQFSNSRSEMNVSTLELGDSALYLCASSFPHRENTGELFFGEGSRLTVL.

V is TRBV7-9 and J is TRBJ2-7, with TRBD1 identical over 10 bases. The junction had 16 bases not matched to a gene; V was cut back by 4 bases and J by 7 bases. CDR1 SEHNR and CDR2 FQNEAQ come from the germline V gene (reference sequence). This CDR3 region has 17 residues. CDR3 nucleotide sequence: TGTGCCAGCAGCTCCCCTCTCCGGGGACAGGGGAGTAATGAGCAGTACTTC. Its protein is CASSSPLRGQGSNEQYF.

The chain employs TRBV30 and TRBJ2-2, with 7 bases that match TRBD2. Trimming cost V 3 bases and J 3 bases; bases outside gene matches: 4. CDR3 length: 14 amino acids. Germline V CDR1 and CDR2: GTSNPN, SVGIG (reference sequence). The CDR3 is CAWRGDYYTGELFF. DNA for the CDR3: TGTGCCTGGAGGGGGGACTATTACACCGGGGAGCTGTTTTTT.

The gene calls are TRBV7-9 and TRBJ2-3; D perhaps matches TRBD1 (5 bases). The CDR3 extends over 16 amino acids. Per the germline V gene, CDR1 is SEHNR and CDR2 is FQNEAQ (reference sequence). Deletions cut 7 bases from V and 6 bases from J, with 23 bases between. The CDR3 sequence is CASTTAKGLGFDTQYF. CDR3 in DNA: TGTGCCAGCACTACGGCAAAGGGGCTGGGGTTTGATACGCAGTATTTT. The full variable domain, rest sourced from reference TRBV7-9 and TRBJ2-3, is DTGVSQNPRHKITKRGQNVTFRCDPISEHNRLYWYRQTLGQGPEFLTYFQNEAQLEKSRLLSDRFSAERPKGSFSTLEIQRTEQGDSAMYLCASTTAKGLGFDTQYFGPGTRLTVL.

The chain links TRBV6-4 to TRBJ1-1; D gene uncertain. Germline loops: CDR1 MRHNA, CDR2 SNTAGT. The CDR3 length is 14 residues. The V end was cut by 2 bases, the J end by 3 bases, with 10 bases between. CDR3 coding DNA: TGTGCCAGCAGTGACAGGAGGATTCACACTGAAGCTTTCTTT. It yields the protein CASSDRRIHTEAFF.

V and J are TRBV2 and TRBJ2-1; 7 bases agree with TRBD2. The V gene end was trimmed by 6 bases and the J gene end by 6 bases; junction bases not matched to a gene: 11. The CDR3 spans 15 residues. The germline V gene encodes CDR1 SNHLY and CDR2 FYNNEI. DNA of the CDR3: TGTGCCAGCAGGGGTACTAGCGTTTACGCCAATGAGCAGTTCTTC. As protein: CASRGTSVYANEQFF. The full variable domain, in which reference TRBV2 and TRBJ2-1 provide the parts outside the CDR3, is EPEVTQTPSHQVTQMGQEVILRCVPISNHLYFYWYRQILGQKVEFLVSFYNNEISEKSEIFDDQFSVERPDGSNFTLKIRSTKLEDSAMYFCASRGTSVYANEQFFGPGTRLTVL.